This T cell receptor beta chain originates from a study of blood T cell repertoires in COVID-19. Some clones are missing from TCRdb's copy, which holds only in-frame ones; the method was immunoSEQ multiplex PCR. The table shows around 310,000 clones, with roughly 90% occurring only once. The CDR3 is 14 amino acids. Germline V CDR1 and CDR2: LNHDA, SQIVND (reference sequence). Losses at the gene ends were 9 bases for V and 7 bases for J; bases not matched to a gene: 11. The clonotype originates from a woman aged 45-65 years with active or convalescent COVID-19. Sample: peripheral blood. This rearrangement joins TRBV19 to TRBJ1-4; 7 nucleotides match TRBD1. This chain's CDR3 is CASRFGTEIEKLFF. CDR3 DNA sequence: TGTGCCAGCAGATTCGGGACAGAGATTGAAAAACTGTTTTTT.